This TCR beta chain emerged from a study of blood T cell repertoires in COVID-19. Study-level background: COVID-19 samples collected from the United States, Italy and Spain covered acute and convalescent phases. T cells, B-cell-depleted T cells, or PBMCs supplied cDNA or gDNA.

This clone has more than one count but fewer than ten. In the original workflow: Amplification of reference gene primers was used by the study to estimate nucleated cell counts. The repertoire was sequenced with immunoSEQ multiplex PCR; TCRdb's copy has only in-frame clones and lacks some. The V and J calls and clone size come from that table; D and trimming were worked out from the DNA. Among under 200,000 clones listed, around 90% were seen once. The V end was cut by 0 bases, the J end by 4 bases, with 13 bases between. Germline assignment: CDR1 LGHNA and CDR2 YNFKEQ. CDR3 length: 16 residues. The material sequenced was peripheral blood. The V and J genes are TRBV4-2 and TRBJ2-1, with D possibly being TRBD2 (5 bases). The sequence derives from a man aged 50-60 years with acute or convalescent COVID-19. The CDR3 reads CASSQESTREYNEQFF. Here the CDR3 DNA reads TGTGCCAGCAGCCAAGAAAGTACTAGGGAGTACAATGAGCAGTTCTTC.